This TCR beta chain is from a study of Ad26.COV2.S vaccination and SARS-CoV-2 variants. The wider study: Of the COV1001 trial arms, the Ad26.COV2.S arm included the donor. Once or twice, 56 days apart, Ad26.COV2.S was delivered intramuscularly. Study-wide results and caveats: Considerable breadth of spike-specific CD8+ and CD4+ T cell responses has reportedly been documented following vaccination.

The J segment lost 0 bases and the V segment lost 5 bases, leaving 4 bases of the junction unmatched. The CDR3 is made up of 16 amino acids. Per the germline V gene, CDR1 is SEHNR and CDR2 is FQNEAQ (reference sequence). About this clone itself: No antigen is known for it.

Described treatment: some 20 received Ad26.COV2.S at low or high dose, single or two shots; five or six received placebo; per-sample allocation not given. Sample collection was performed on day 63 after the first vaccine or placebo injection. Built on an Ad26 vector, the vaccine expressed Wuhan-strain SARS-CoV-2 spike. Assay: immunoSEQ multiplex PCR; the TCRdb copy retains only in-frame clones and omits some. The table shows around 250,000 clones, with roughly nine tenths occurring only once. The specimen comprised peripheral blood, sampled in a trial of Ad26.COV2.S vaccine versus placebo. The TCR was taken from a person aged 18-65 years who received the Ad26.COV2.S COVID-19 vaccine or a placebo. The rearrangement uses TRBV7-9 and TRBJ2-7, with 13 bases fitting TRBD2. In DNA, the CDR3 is TGTGCCAGCAGCCTGACTAGCGGGGGGCCCTCCTACGAGCAGTACTTC. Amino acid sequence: CASSLTSGGPSYEQYF. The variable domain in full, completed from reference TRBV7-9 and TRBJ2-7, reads DTGVSQNPRHKITKRGQNVTFRCDPISEHNRLYWYRQTLGQGPEFLTYFQNEAQLEKSRLLSDRFSAERPKGSFSTLEIQRTEQGDSAMYLCASSLTSGGPSYEQYFGPGTRLTVT.